This T cell receptor beta chain stems from a study of blood T cell repertoires in COVID-19. Study in general: From the United States, Italy and Spain came samples of acute and convalescent COVID-19. The analysed material was cDNA or gDNA that came from T cells, B-cell-depleted T cells, or PBMCs.

Germline-derived CDR1 and CDR2 are ENHRY and SYGVKD. The CDR3 consists of 13 residues. V shed 9 bases, J shed 4 bases, and the junction held 3 bases outside the gene matches. Original methodology: For nucleated cells, counts were estimated from reference gene primer amplification. Measured with immunoSEQ multiplex PCR; TCRdb has only the in-frame clones, and not every one. V, J and clone size were drawn from that table, and D and trimming were deduced from the DNA. The table has about 220,000 clones, more than 70% seen once. The rearrangement links TRBV10-3 to TRBJ2-1; TRBD2 matches at 10 bases. The material sequenced was peripheral blood. The sequence came from a woman older than 75 with acute or convalescent COVID-19. The CDR3 protein is CAISAGGYNEQFF. CDR3 nucleotide sequence: TGTGCCATTTCAGCGGGGGGGTACAATGAGCAGTTCTTC.